The present T cell receptor (beta chain) was sequenced within a study of shared clonotypes between healthy human individuals. Study-level points and caveats: Compared with clonotypes that all four donors shared, non-shared clonotypes had lower generation probabilities.

V dropped 3 bases and J dropped 2 bases, with 8 bases sitting between them. The CDR3 has 13 amino acids. Germline assignment: CDR1 MNHEY and CDR2 SMNVEV (reference sequence). Naive CD8 populations comprised CD45RO-negative cells positively selected for CCR7, excluding terminally differentiated effector memory CD45RA+ cells. Study donors comprised healthy, HIV-negative adults devoid of recent acute infection or vaccination. Genomic DNA of each subset was evenly split across several immunoSEQ plates. Produced via immunoSEQ multiplex PCR; TCRdb's table is partial and in-frame only. The table shows hundreds of thousands of clones, with around 95% occurring only once. This clone was counted a single time. What it recognizes is unknown. The sample holds other DNA sequences that translate to the same CDR3.

The chain uses TRBV27 and TRBJ2-7, with D perhaps TRBD2 (6 bases). This clonotype was sampled from a woman under 40 in good health. The sequencing input was naive CD8+ T cells sorted from blood. The CDR3, as DNA: TGTGCCAGCAGTTTGCGACTAGCCTACGAGCAGTACTTC. This gives the protein CASSLRLAYEQYF.